This passage covers 6 T cell receptor beta chains from one sample sequenced in a study of CD8+ T cells in alopecia areata. Treatment reported: oral pan-JAK inhibitor, 5-10 mg twice daily. Extraction and reverse transcription of RNA yielded cDNA as the sequencing template. The method was immunoSEQ multiplex PCR; TCRdb's version includes in-frame clones alone and lacks a portion of them. Among about 300,000 clones listed, 55% to 75% were seen once. Specimen: CD4+ T cells sorted from blood, collected at week 24, from a patient treated with tofacitinib. The source of these receptors is a human donor with alopecia areata.

This chain links TRBV18 with TRBJ1-5; TRBD1 aligns across 7 bases. CDR3 size: 16 residues. The germline CDR1 and CDR2 sequences are KGHSH and LQKENI. The ends lost 8 bases at V and 0 bases at J; junction bases unmatched: 10. For the CDR3, the DNA is TGTGCCAGCACCGCCGGGACAGCCTATAGCAATCAGCCCCAGCATTTT. As protein: CASTAGTAYSNQPQHF.

The V gene is TRBV11-2, the J gene TRBJ2-3, with 9 positions matching TRBD1. The V gene's germline CDR1 is SGHAT and CDR2 FQNNGV. The junction had 9 bases not matched to a gene; V was cut back by 6 bases and J by 5 bases. CDR3 length: 15 amino acids. CDR3 sequence: CASRDRTGEGDTQYF. CDR3 DNA sequence: TGTGCCAGCAGGGATAGGACAGGGGAGGGAGATACGCAGTATTTT.

The chain combines TRBV15 with TRBJ1-3, with D possibly being TRBD1 (6 bases). CDR3 length: 15 residues. Per the germline V gene, CDR1 is LNHNV and CDR2 is YYDKDF (reference sequence). V dropped 3 bases and J dropped 2 bases, with 11 bases sitting between them. CDR3 protein: CATSRSWTAGNTIYF. The DNA of the CDR3 is TGTGCCACCAGCAGGAGTTGGACAGCTGGAAACACCATATATTTT.

The chain is built from TRBV30 and TRBJ1-1; TRBD1 agrees at 11 bases. Germline trimming cut 3 bases from V and 5 bases from J; bases unmatched to any gene: 8. CDR3 length equals 15 residues. Germline V gives CDR1 GTSNPN, CDR2 SVGIG (reference sequence). For the CDR3, the DNA is TGTGCCTGGAGACCTCCGGACAGGGGGCAAACTGAAGCTTTCTTT. Translated, it gives CAWRPPDRGQTEAFF. Full variable domain (rest looked up from reference TRBV30 and TRBJ1-1): SQTIHQWPATLVQPVGSPLSLECTVEGTSNPNLYWYRQAAGRGLQLLFYSVGIGQISSEVPQNLSASRPQDRQFILSSKKLLLSDSGFYLCAWRPPDRGQTEAFFGQGTRLTVV.

This clone appeared a few times. The chain uses TRBV6-6 and TRBJ2-3; D gene ambiguous. Trimming took 6 bases from V and 6 from J, leaving 7 bases between them. The CDR3 length is 11 residues. Germline CDR1 is MNHNY and CDR2 is SVGAGI (reference sequence). The CDR3 region is CASRQLDTQYF. The DNA of the CDR3 is TGTGCCAGCAGGCAGCTTGATACGCAGTATTTT.

The chain has TRBV5-1 and TRBJ2-5; the match to TRBD1 covers 8 bases. The DNA end favors TRBJ2-7, so the J call may be wrong. This CDR3 is built from 14 residues. Germline V gene lookup returns CDR1 SGHRS and CDR2 YFSETQ. In DNA, the CDR3 is TGCGCCAGCAGCTCAACAGGGGGTGGATACGAGCAGTACTTC. Translated: CASSSTGGGYEQYF.